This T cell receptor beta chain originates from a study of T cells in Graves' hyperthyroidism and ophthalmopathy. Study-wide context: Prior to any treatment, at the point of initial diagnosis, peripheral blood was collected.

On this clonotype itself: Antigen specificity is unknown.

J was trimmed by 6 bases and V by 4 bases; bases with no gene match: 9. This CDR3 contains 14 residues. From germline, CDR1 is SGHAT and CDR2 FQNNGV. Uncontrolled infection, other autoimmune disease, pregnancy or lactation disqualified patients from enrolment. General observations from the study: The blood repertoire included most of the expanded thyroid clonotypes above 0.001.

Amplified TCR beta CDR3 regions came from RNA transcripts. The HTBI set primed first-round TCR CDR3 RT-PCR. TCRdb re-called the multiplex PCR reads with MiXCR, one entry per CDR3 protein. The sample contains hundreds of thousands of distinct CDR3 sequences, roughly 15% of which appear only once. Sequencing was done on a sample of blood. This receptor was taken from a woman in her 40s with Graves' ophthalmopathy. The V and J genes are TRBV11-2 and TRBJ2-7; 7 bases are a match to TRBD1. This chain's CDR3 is CASSSMTGSGEQYF. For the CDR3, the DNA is TGTGCCAGCAGCTCGATGACAGGGTCTGGCGAGCAGTACTTC.